A selection of T cell receptor beta chains follows, all from one sample in a study of shared clonotypes between healthy human individuals. The data were produced by immunoSEQ multiplex PCR, yet TCRdb's version contains in-frame clones alone and is incomplete. The sample shows roughly 500,000 clones, about 79% of them seen only once. The sample was PBMCs. The receptors were sampled from a woman aged 40 to 50 in good health. Some clones in this sample may be carry-over from other donors' samples. CDR3s include the opening cysteine and the closing phenylalanine or tryptophan. Each record gives: D gene, J gene, CDR3 length, V gene, clone size, CDR3 protein, CDR3 DNA. The D gene is left open where the match is weak. Clone size is shown for a subset of rows, as once, few, many or a class of expanded clone.

d_gene: TRBD1; j_gene: TRBJ2-2; len: 18; v_gene: TRBV7-2; abundance: NA; CDR3aa: CASSPARWTGDNTGELFF; CDR3nt: TGTGCCAGCAGCCCGGCCCGCTGGACAGGGGACAACACCGGGGAGCTGTTTTTT
d_gene: TRBD2; j_gene: TRBJ2-7; len: 15; v_gene: TRBV6-1; abundance: NA; CDR3aa: CASRELAAIPYEQYF; CDR3nt: TGTGCCAGCAGAGAACTAGCGGCTATTCCCTACGAGCAGTACTTC
d_gene: NA; j_gene: TRBJ2-7; len: 14; v_gene: TRBV28; abundance: NA; CDR3aa: CASSLRGGVYEQYF; CDR3nt: TGTGCCAGCAGTTTAAGAGGGGGTGTCTACGAGCAGTACTTC
d_gene: TRBD2; j_gene: TRBJ2-7; len: 17; v_gene: TRBV9; abundance: NA; CDR3aa: CASSAPRLAGLTYEQYF; CDR3nt: TGTGCCAGCAGCGCCCCTCGACTAGCGGGCCTTACCTACGAGCAGTACTTC
d_gene: NA; j_gene: TRBJ2-2; len: 15; v_gene: TRBV28; abundance: few; CDR3aa: CASSSLGGNTGELFF; CDR3nt: TGTGCCAGCAGTTCCCTCGGGGGGAACACCGGGGAGCTGTTTTTT
d_gene: TRBD1; j_gene: TRBJ1-5; len: 16; v_gene: TRBV9; abundance: NA; CDR3aa: CASSPGQPYSNQPQHF; CDR3nt: TGTGCCAGCAGCCCGGGACAGCCGTATAGCAATCAGCCCCAGCATTTT
d_gene: TRBD2; j_gene: TRBJ2-1; len: 21; v_gene: TRBV7-7; abundance: NA; CDR3aa: CASSFSPYILAGAVPHNEQFF; CDR3nt: TGTGCCAGCAGCTTTAGCCCGTACATACTAGCGGGCGCTGTTCCCCACAATGAGCAGTTCTTC
d_gene: NA; j_gene: TRBJ2-7; len: 12; v_gene: TRBV18; abundance: NA; CDR3aa: CASSPLAYEQYF; CDR3nt: TGTGCCAGCTCACCCTTAGCCTACGAGCAGTACTTC
d_gene: TRBD1; j_gene: TRBJ1-3; len: 13; v_gene: TRBV6-6; abundance: NA; CDR3aa: CASIGQGGNTIYF; CDR3nt: TGTGCCAGCATCGGACAGGGTGGAAACACCATATATTTT
d_gene: NA; j_gene: TRBJ2-7; len: 13; v_gene: TRBV11-2; abundance: NA; CDR3aa: CASSSLNRVEQYF; CDR3nt: TGTGCCAGCAGCTCACTAAACAGGGTCGAGCAGTACTTC
d_gene: TRBD2; j_gene: TRBJ2-5; len: 15; v_gene: TRBV29-1; abundance: NA; CDR3aa: CSVPEPHGRQETQYF; CDR3nt: TGCAGCGTACCCGAGCCACACGGGAGGCAAGAGACCCAGTACTTC
d_gene: NA; j_gene: TRBJ1-2; len: 11; v_gene: TRBV6-5; abundance: NA; CDR3aa: CASGQDYGYTF; CDR3nt: TGTGCCAGCGGTCAGGACTATGGCTACACCTTC
d_gene: TRBD2; j_gene: TRBJ2-7; len: 12; v_gene: TRBV29-1; abundance: NA; CDR3aa: CSGSGHNYEQYF; CDR3nt: TGCAGCGGTAGCGGGCACAACTACGAGCAGTACTTC
d_gene: TRBD1; j_gene: TRBJ1-5; len: 17; v_gene: TRBV10-2; abundance: few; CDR3aa: CASGTGTGGAYNQPQHF; CDR3nt: TGCGCCAGCGGTACCGGGACAGGGGGCGCATACAATCAGCCCCAGCATTTT
d_gene: NA; j_gene: TRBJ2-7; len: 16; v_gene: TRBV27; abundance: NA; CDR3aa: CASSTRTVGFPYEQYF; CDR3nt: TGTGCCAGCAGTACAAGGACAGTTGGATTTCCCTACGAGCAGTACTTC
d_gene: NA; j_gene: TRBJ1-1; len: 12; v_gene: TRBV5-4; abundance: NA; CDR3aa: CASSEGPYEAFF; CDR3nt: TGTGCCAGCAGCGAAGGGCCATATGAAGCTTTCTTT
d_gene: TRBD1; j_gene: TRBJ1-2; len: 13; v_gene: TRBV29-1; abundance: many; CDR3aa: CSVGDRDSYGYTF; CDR3nt: TGCAGCGTGGGGGACAGGGATAGCTATGGCTACACCTTC
d_gene: NA; j_gene: TRBJ1-1; len: 15; v_gene: TRBV28; abundance: NA; CDR3aa: CASSLRGGGAREAFF; CDR3nt: TGTGCCAGCAGTTTACGGGGTGGCGGGGCCAGGGAAGCTTTCTTT
d_gene: TRBD2; j_gene: TRBJ2-2; len: 18; v_gene: TRBV28; abundance: NA; CDR3aa: CASTGSAGVGGGTGELFF; CDR3nt: TGTGCCAGCACGGGGTCAGCAGGGGTCGGCGGGGGGACCGGGGAGCTGTTTTTT
d_gene: TRBD1; j_gene: TRBJ1-2; len: 15; v_gene: TRBV30; abundance: many; CDR3aa: CAWSGLGQGSYGYTF; CDR3nt: TGTGCCTGGAGCGGCTTGGGACAGGGTTCCTATGGCTACACCTTC
d_gene: TRBD2; j_gene: TRBJ2-2; len: 13; v_gene: TRBV10-3; abundance: NA; CDR3aa: CAISVGGTGELFF; CDR3nt: TGTGCCATCAGTGTGGGGGGGACCGGGGAGCTGTTTTTT
d_gene: NA; j_gene: TRBJ2-1; len: 16; v_gene: TRBV19; abundance: NA; CDR3aa: CASRPRRQSSYNEQFF; CDR3nt: TGTGCCAGTAGGCCCCGGCGGCAGAGCTCCTACAATGAGCAGTTCTTC
d_gene: NA; j_gene: TRBJ1-5; len: 16; v_gene: TRBV19; abundance: NA; CDR3aa: CASKPLAGGSNQPQHF; CDR3nt: TGTGCCAGTAAACCCCTCGCGGGGGGCAGCAATCAGCCCCAGCATTTT
d_gene: TRBD1; j_gene: TRBJ1-2; len: 17; v_gene: TRBV4-3; abundance: many; CDR3aa: CASSQDTGTGVGYGYTF; CDR3nt: TGCGCCAGCAGCCAAGATACGGGGACAGGGGTAGGCTATGGCTACACCTTC
d_gene: NA; j_gene: TRBJ1-6; len: 12; v_gene: TRBV2; abundance: few; CDR3aa: CASRQVNSPLHF; CDR3nt: TGTGCCAGCAGACAGGTCAATTCACCCCTCCACTTT
d_gene: NA; j_gene: TRBJ2-7; len: 13; v_gene: TRBV18; abundance: NA; CDR3aa: CASSPDRPSEQYF; CDR3nt: TGTGCCAGCTCGCCCGACAGACCTAGCGAGCAGTACTTC
d_gene: TRBD1; j_gene: TRBJ1-2; len: 16; v_gene: TRBV5-6; abundance: NA; CDR3aa: CASTPGTGFSGYGYTF; CDR3nt: TGTGCCAGCACTCCCGGGACAGGGTTCAGCGGCTATGGCTACACCTTC
d_gene: NA; j_gene: TRBJ2-7; len: 15; v_gene: TRBV7-9; abundance: NA; CDR3aa: CASSLVPRTPYGQYF; CDR3nt: TGTGCCAGCAGCTTAGTACCCAGGACCCCCTACGGGCAGTACTTC
d_gene: NA; j_gene: TRBJ2-1; len: 12; v_gene: TRBV2; abundance: few; CDR3aa: CASSEDYGEQFF; CDR3nt: TGTGCCAGCAGTGAGGACTACGGTGAGCAGTTCTTC
d_gene: TRBD2; j_gene: TRBJ2-7; len: 14; v_gene: TRBV7-8; abundance: NA; CDR3aa: CASSLLLAAYEQYF; CDR3nt: TGTGCCAGCAGCTTGCTTCTAGCGGCTTACGAGCAGTACTTC
d_gene: TRBD1; j_gene: TRBJ2-7; len: 13; v_gene: TRBV6-1; abundance: NA; CDR3aa: CASGLDRVYEQYF; CDR3nt: TGTGCCAGCGGTCTTGACAGGGTTTACGAGCAGTACTTC
d_gene: NA; j_gene: TRBJ1-6; len: 15; v_gene: TRBV25-1; abundance: NA; CDR3aa: CASSGPGASNSPLHF; CDR3nt: TGTGCCAGCAGTGGGCCGGGCGCTTCTAATTCACCCCTCCACTTT
d_gene: NA; j_gene: TRBJ2-3; len: 14; v_gene: TRBV10-3; abundance: NA; CDR3aa: CAISEELGSNTQYF; CDR3nt: TGTGCCATCAGTGAGGAGCTAGGGTCGAATACGCAGTATTTT
d_gene: NA; j_gene: TRBJ1-2; len: 12; v_gene: TRBV5-1; abundance: NA; CDR3aa: CASSEQGNGYTF; CDR3nt: TGCGCCAGCAGCGAACAGGGAAATGGCTACACCTTC
d_gene: NA; j_gene: TRBJ1-2; len: 16; v_gene: TRBV28; abundance: many; CDR3aa: CASSLNKRSGDYGYTF; CDR3nt: TGTGCCAGCAGTTTAAACAAGCGCTCAGGAGACTATGGCTACACCTTC
d_gene: TRBD2; j_gene: TRBJ2-1; len: 18; v_gene: TRBV15; abundance: NA; CDR3aa: CATSRDRRAGISYNEQFF; CDR3nt: TGTGCCACCAGCAGAGATCGTCGAGCGGGAATTTCCTACAATGAGCAGTTCTTC
d_gene: NA; j_gene: TRBJ2-7; len: 15; v_gene: TRBV7-3; abundance: few; CDR3aa: CASSHETGGSYEQYF; CDR3nt: TGTGCCAGCAGTCATGAGACTGGAGGGTCCTACGAGCAGTACTTC
d_gene: NA; j_gene: TRBJ2-3; len: 14; v_gene: TRBV7-9; abundance: NA; CDR3aa: CASSTRDGTDTQYF; CDR3nt: TGTGCCAGCAGTACTAGGGACGGCACAGATACGCAGTATTTT
d_gene: NA; j_gene: TRBJ2-1; len: 14; v_gene: TRBV7-3; abundance: NA; CDR3aa: CASSLSGSYNEQFF; CDR3nt: TGTGCCAGCAGCCTTAGCGGATCCTACAATGAGCAGTTCTTC
d_gene: NA; j_gene: TRBJ1-3; len: 15; v_gene: TRBV5-8; abundance: NA; CDR3aa: CASSSRGGPGNTIYF; CDR3nt: TGTGCCAGCAGCTCCCGGGGGGGGCCTGGAAACACCATATATTTT
d_gene: TRBD2; j_gene: TRBJ2-5; len: 15; v_gene: TRBV7-9; abundance: NA; CDR3aa: CASSKRGWALETQYF; CDR3nt: TGTGCCAGCAGCAAGCGGGGATGGGCTCTGGAGACCCAGTACTTC
d_gene: NA; j_gene: TRBJ2-1; len: 14; v_gene: TRBV18; abundance: NA; CDR3aa: CASSPSRVSDEQFF; CDR3nt: TGTGCCAGCTCCCCCAGTCGCGTTTCCGATGAGCAGTTCTTC
d_gene: NA; j_gene: TRBJ2-1; len: 16; v_gene: TRBV6-6; abundance: NA; CDR3aa: CASSPNYLSSYNEQFF; CDR3nt: TGTGCCAGCAGTCCAAACTACTTGAGCTCCTACAATGAGCAGTTCTTC
d_gene: TRBD1; j_gene: TRBJ2-1; len: 11; v_gene: TRBV19; abundance: many; CDR3aa: CASDRGYEQFF; CDR3nt: TGTGCCAGTGACAGGGGCTATGAGCAGTTCTTC
d_gene: NA; j_gene: TRBJ2-7; len: 13; v_gene: TRBV25-1; abundance: NA; CDR3aa: CASSESGLAEQYF; CDR3nt: TGTGCCAGCAGTGAATCCGGTCTGGCCGAGCAGTACTTC
d_gene: NA; j_gene: TRBJ1-4; len: 13; v_gene: TRBV30; abundance: NA; CDR3aa: CAWSVGKGEKLFF; CDR3nt: TGTGCCTGGAGTGTGGGCAAGGGAGAAAAACTGTTTTTT
d_gene: TRBD2; j_gene: TRBJ2-1; len: 16; v_gene: TRBV14; abundance: NA; CDR3aa: CASSQYQGLNRNEQFF; CDR3nt: TGTGCCAGCAGCCAGTATCAGGGACTAAACCGGAATGAGCAGTTCTTC
d_gene: NA; j_gene: TRBJ1-4; len: 14; v_gene: TRBV28; abundance: NA; CDR3aa: CASSLMGAGEKLFF; CDR3nt: TGTGCCAGCAGTTTAATGGGGGCTGGGGAAAAACTGTTTTTT
d_gene: NA; j_gene: TRBJ2-3; len: 13; v_gene: TRBV18; abundance: few; CDR3aa: CASSPPSTDTQYF; CDR3nt: TGTGCCAGCTCACCCCCTAGCACAGATACGCAGTATTTT
d_gene: NA; j_gene: TRBJ1-1; len: 16; v_gene: TRBV7-9; abundance: NA; CDR3aa: CASSSPHDSPGTEAFF; CDR3nt: TGTGCCAGCAGCTCCCCTCACGACAGCCCGGGGACTGAAGCTTTCTTT
d_gene: NA; j_gene: TRBJ2-2; len: 16; v_gene: TRBV11-2; abundance: once; CDR3aa: CASSANPGYRAGELFF; CDR3nt: TGTGCCAGCAGCGCCAATCCGGGTTATAGGGCCGGGGAGCTGTTTTTT
d_gene: NA; j_gene: TRBJ2-2; len: 15; v_gene: TRBV7-9; abundance: NA; CDR3aa: CASSLGGPNTGELFF; CDR3nt: TGTGCCAGCAGCTTAGGCGGACCGAACACCGGGGAGCTGTTTTTT
d_gene: TRBD1; j_gene: TRBJ2-7; len: 14; v_gene: TRBV5-1; abundance: NA; CDR3aa: CASSLGTGIYEQYF; CDR3nt: TGCGCCAGCAGCTTGGGGACAGGGATTTACGAGCAGTACTTC
d_gene: NA; j_gene: TRBJ1-2; len: 14; v_gene: TRBV5-5; abundance: NA; CDR3aa: CASSQGLAYYGYTF; CDR3nt: TGTGCCAGCAGCCAGGGACTAGCCTACTATGGCTACACCTTC
d_gene: TRBD2; j_gene: TRBJ2-5; len: 16; v_gene: TRBV28; abundance: once; CDR3aa: CASSLGTSGSLKTQYF; CDR3nt: TGTGCCAGCAGTTTAGGGACTAGCGGGAGTCTTAAGACCCAGTACTTC
d_gene: NA; j_gene: TRBJ2-3; len: 16; v_gene: TRBV14; abundance: NA; CDR3aa: CASSQGTSTSTDTQYF; CDR3nt: TGTGCCAGCAGCCAAGGAACTAGCACGAGCACAGATACGCAGTATTTT
d_gene: NA; j_gene: TRBJ2-3; len: 14; v_gene: TRBV9; abundance: NA; CDR3aa: CASSVLQPSDTQYF; CDR3nt: TGTGCCAGCAGCGTATTACAACCGTCGGATACGCAGTATTTT
d_gene: NA; j_gene: TRBJ2-2; len: 16; v_gene: TRBV6-5; abundance: NA; CDR3aa: CASSYWPPPNTGELFF; CDR3nt: TGTGCCAGCAGTTACTGGCCCCCACCGAACACCGGGGAGCTGTTTTTT
d_gene: NA; j_gene: TRBJ1-5; len: 15; v_gene: TRBV7-8; abundance: NA; CDR3aa: CASSLGHPNNQPQHF; CDR3nt: TGTGCCAGCAGCTTGGGACACCCGAACAATCAGCCCCAGCATTTT
d_gene: TRBD2; j_gene: TRBJ2-3; len: 15; v_gene: TRBV28; abundance: NA; CDR3aa: CASKETSGSTDTQYF; CDR3nt: TGTGCCAGCAAGGAGACTAGCGGGAGCACAGATACGCAGTATTTT